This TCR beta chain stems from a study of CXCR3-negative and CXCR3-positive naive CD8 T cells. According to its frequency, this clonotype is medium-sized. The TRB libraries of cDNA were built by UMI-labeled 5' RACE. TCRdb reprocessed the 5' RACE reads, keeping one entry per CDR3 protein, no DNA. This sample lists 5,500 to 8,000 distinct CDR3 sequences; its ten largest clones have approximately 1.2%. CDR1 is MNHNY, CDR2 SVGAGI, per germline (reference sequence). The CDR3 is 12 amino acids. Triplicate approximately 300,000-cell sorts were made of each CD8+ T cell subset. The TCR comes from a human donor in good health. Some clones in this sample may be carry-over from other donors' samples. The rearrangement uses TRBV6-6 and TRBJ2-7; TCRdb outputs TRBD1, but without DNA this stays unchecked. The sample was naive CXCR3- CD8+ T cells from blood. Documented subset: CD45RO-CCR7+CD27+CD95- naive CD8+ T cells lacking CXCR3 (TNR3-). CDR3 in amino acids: CASSYRGYEQYF.